This T cell receptor (beta chain) was documented in a study of blood T cell repertoires in COVID-19. Whole-study context: Nucleic acid was either cDNA or gDNA, and it came from T cells, B-cell-depleted T cells, or PBMCs.

Per the original data handling: For nucleated cells, counts were estimated from reference gene primer amplification. The table came from immunoSEQ multiplex PCR; TCRdb's copy has only in-frame clones and leaves some out. V, J and clone size are those of that table, while D and trimming were read from the DNA. The table lists over 120,000 clones, 80% to 90% of them singletons. The CDR3 spans 15 residues. Germline-derived CDR1 and CDR2 are LGHDT and YNNKEL (reference sequence). V lost 4 bases and J lost 2, with 15 bases in between. This clone has a single count. Sequencing was done on a sample of peripheral blood. The gene calls are TRBV3-1 (or the pseudogene TRBV3-2) and TRBJ2-7; D is unresolved. The clonotype was recovered from a woman aged 50 to 65 with acute or convalescent COVID-19. CDR3 sequence (DNA): TGTGCCAGCAGCCCTAGAAGACGGCCAGCCTACGAGCAGTACTTC. It codes for CASSPRRRPAYEQYF.